What follows are 29 T cell receptor beta chains derived from one specimen sequenced in a study of CD8 T cells in ankylosing spondylitis. Study-wide results and limits: Ankylosing spondylitis blood appeared to be characterized by a TCR beta motif of 8 or 9 highly homologous variants.

Using its own MiXCR run on the 5' RACE reads, TCRdb lists one record per CDR3 protein. The table records under 250,000 distinct CDR3 sequences, approximately 7.3% of them present only once. These receptors' targets are unknown. The sequenced material came from blood, either unsorted or a sorted T cell fraction (not recorded which). The receptors were gathered from a male donor with ankylosing spondylitis.

This clonotype showed up many times. The CDR3 sequence is CASSQGSRGEAFF. CDR3 coding DNA: TGCGCCAGCAGCCAAGGCTCCAGGGGAGAAGCTTTCTTT. The rearrangement links TRBV4-3 to TRBJ1-1, with a possible D match to TRBD1 (6 bases). The ends were cut back, 1 base at V and 8 bases at J, with 11 bases in the middle. Germline values: CDR1 LGHNA, CDR2 YSLEER. The length of the CDR3 is 13 residues.

This clonotype was seen more than once but under ten times. V usage is TRBV7-9 and J usage is TRBJ1-5; a weak D match, TRBD1 (6 bases). Trimming removed 1 base from V and 4 bases from J, with 17 bases in between. The CDR3 length is 17 residues. Germline CDR1 and CDR2: SEHNR and FQNEAQ (reference sequence). CDR3 protein: CASSLVGPGTQNQPQHF. CDR3 DNA: TGTGCCAGCAGCTTAGTAGGGCCCGGGACACAGAATCAGCCCCAGCATTTT.

This clonotype was seen many times. The rearrangement joins TRBV27 to TRBJ2-1; tentatively, D is TRBD2 (6 bases). The CDR3 has 13 amino acids. Germline CDR1 reads MNHEY; CDR2 reads SMNVEV (reference sequence). Between the trimmed V and J ends, which lost 8 bases and 10 bases, there was a span of 18 bases. CDR3 protein: CASSAGGAGEQFF. DNA for the CDR3: TGTGCCAGCTCGGCCGGAGGGGCGGGGGAGCAGTTCTTC.

This clonotype was counted many times. CDR3 in amino acids: CASSEYARGNTEAFF. The CDR3 coding sequence is TGTGCCAGCAGTGAATATGCGAGGGGAAACACTGAAGCTTTCTTT. This chain joins TRBV25-1 and TRBJ1-1; D might be TRBD1 (5 bases). The germline V gene has CDR1 MGHDK and CDR2 SYGVNS. The germline V and J ends were trimmed by 0 bases and 2 bases, with 10 bases remaining between them. The CDR3 totals 15 residues.

The V and J genes are TRBV20-1 and TRBJ2-2; D uncertain. The CDR3 covers 13 residues. Deletions cut 0 bases from V and 3 bases from J, with 5 bases between. Per germline, CDR1 DFQATT and CDR2 SNEGSKA (reference sequence). CDR3 sequence: CSARDADTGELFF. DNA for the CDR3: TGCAGTGCTAGAGATGCGGACACCGGGGAGCTGTTTTTT.

Many counts were recorded for this clonotype. The gene calls are TRBV20-1 and TRBJ2-3; 10 bases map to TRBD2. This CDR3 comprises 16 residues. Per germline, CDR1 DFQATT and CDR2 SNEGSKA (reference sequence). Trimming at V came to 0 bases and at J to 3 bases, leaving 6 bases not matched to a gene. DNA of the CDR3: TGCAGTGCTAGAGATGTGCTAGCGGGGGAAACAGATACGCAGTATTTT. Translated, it gives CSARDVLAGETDTQYF.

This clonotype was seen a handful of times. This chain joins TRBV9 and TRBJ1-6; D is uncertain. This CDR3 spans 14 amino acids. Germline V gene lookup returns CDR1 SGDLS and CDR2 YYNGEE. Trimming removed 0 bases at V and 7 bases at J, with 8 bases between. CDR3 sequence (DNA): TGTGCCAGCAGCGTAGGGTTAAGCAATTCACCCCTCCACTTT. Translated, it gives CASSVGLSNSPLHF.

This clonotype occurred many times. J is TRBJ2-5 and V is TRBV20-1; TRBD2 matches at 7 bases. The CDR3 spans 14 residues. The germline CDR1 and CDR2 sequences are DFQATT and SNEGSKA (reference sequence). Trimming took 8 bases from V and 4 from J; bases not matched to a gene: 13. CDR3 amino acids: CSSPVWEGGETQYF. The CDR3 DNA reads as TGCAGTTCCCCCGTGTGGGAGGGAGGAGAGACCCAGTACTTC.

This clonotype appeared many times. The genes are TRBV12-3 or TRBV12-4 and TRBJ2-7, with 9 bases that match TRBD2. The J segment lost 1 base and the V segment lost 3 bases, leaving 4 bases of the junction unmatched. CDR3 length: 15 residues. CDR3 amino acids: CASSFSGRGSYEQYF. CDR3 nucleotides: TGTGCCAGCAGTTTTAGCGGGAGAGGTTCCTACGAGCAGTACTTC.

The sample holds many counts of this clonotype. The chain combines TRBV20-1 with TRBJ2-2, with unresolved D. The CDR3 is 13 residues long. Germline V lookup: CDR1 DFQATT, CDR2 SNEGSKA (reference sequence). V was cut by 5 bases and J by 6 bases, with 13 bases left in between. In DNA form, the CDR3 reads TGCAGTGCTCGTCATGGGTCCCCCGGGGAGCTGTTTTTT. Translating gives CSARHGSPGELFF.

Only a few counts were recorded for this clonotype. The V and J genes are TRBV3-1 and TRBJ2-1; D gene ambiguous. This CDR3 contains 16 residues. The germline V and J ends were trimmed by 4 bases and 0 bases, with 13 bases remaining between them. CDR1 and CDR2 from the germline V gene are LGHDT and YNNKEL (reference sequence). CDR3 sequence reads: CASSPPTHRSYNEQFF. The CDR3, as DNA: TGTGCCAGCAGCCCGCCGACCCACCGCTCCTACAATGAGCAGTTCTTC.

This clonotype has just a few counts. The chain joins TRBV7-9 to TRBJ1-1, with a possible D match to TRBD1 (6 bases). Germline CDR1 is SEHNR and CDR2 is FQNEAQ (reference sequence). This CDR3 contains 13 residues. Between the trimmed V and J ends, which lost 4 bases and 10 bases, there was a span of 16 bases. CDR3 DNA sequence: TGTGCCAGCAGCTCGGGACACCTGGAGGCAGCTTTCTTT. The encoded protein is CASSSGHLEAAFF.

This clonotype has ten or more counts. This rearrangement joins TRBV6-5 to TRBJ1-1; TRBD1 is a possible D gene (6 bases). Germline CDR1 is MNHEY and CDR2 is SVGAGI. The V end was cut by 6 bases, the J end by 8 bases, with 13 bases between. There are 12 residues in the CDR3. The CDR3 bases are TGTGCCAGCAGCCCACGCAGGGGAGAAGCTTTCTTT. Translated, it gives CASSPRRGEAFF.

This clonotype appeared many times. This chain joins TRBV20-1 and TRBJ2-1; D uncertain. Looked up from germline, CDR1 is DFQATT and CDR2 is SNEGSKA (reference sequence). The CDR3 loop spans 13 amino acids. V was clipped by 6 bases and J by 1 base, with 10 bases between them. In DNA, the CDR3 is TGCAGTGCCCGGATTCGGTCCTACAATGAGCAGTTCTTC. Translated: CSARIRSYNEQFF.

The chain combines TRBV19 with TRBJ1-2, with unresolved D. Germline assignment: CDR1 LNHDA and CDR2 SQIVND (reference sequence). CDR3 length equals 14 residues. Trimming removed 6 bases from V and 8 bases from J, with 19 bases in between. CDR3 bases: TGTGCCAGTAGAAAAGGAAATTCTGTCAAGGGCTACACCTTC. Its protein is CASRKGNSVKGYTF.

The V and J genes are TRBV11-2 and TRBJ2-7; TRBD2 matches at 8 bases. There are 18 residues in the CDR3. CDR1 SGHAT and CDR2 FQNNGV come from the germline V gene. J was trimmed by 0 bases and V by 2 bases; bases with no gene match: 12. The chain's CDR3 is CASSLSRASGPSSYEQYF. The CDR3 DNA is TGTGCCAGCAGCTTATCTAGGGCTAGCGGGCCGAGCTCCTACGAGCAGTACTTC.

The chain couples TRBV14 to TRBJ2-5; no clear D. Trimming cost V 1 base and J 3 bases, with 12 bases left between them. The germline V gene has CDR1 SGHDN and CDR2 FVKESK. CDR3 length: 15 amino acids. CDR3 coding DNA: TGTGCCAGCAGCCAAGTCTTCATAAGGGAAGAGACCCAGTACTTC. The encoded protein is CASSQVFIREETQYF.

This clonotype was found many times. The chain uses TRBV20-1 and TRBJ1-6, with no clear D. Germline CDR1 is DFQATT and CDR2 is SNEGSKA (reference sequence). The CDR3 contains 18 residues. V was pared by 0 bases and J by 12 bases, with 27 bases between. CDR3 residues: CSARDSSNEPSEGLPLHF. The CDR3 region has the DNA TGCAGTGCTAGAGATTCATCCAACGAACCATCCGAGGGTTTACCCCTCCACTTT.

In its sample, this clonotype was seen many times. The genes are TRBV27 and TRBJ2-7; D might be TRBD1 (6 bases). The CDR3 has 11 amino acids. Trimming stripped 8 bases from V and 7 bases from J, with 12 bases between. Germline V gene lookup returns CDR1 MNHEY and CDR2 SMNVEV (reference sequence). The CDR3 is CASPARGEQYF. The CDR3 nucleotides are TGTGCCAGCCCCGCAAGGGGGGAGCAGTACTTC.

The chain recombines TRBV5-1 with TRBJ2-1, with 10 positions matching TRBD2. The CDR3 length is 15 residues. J gave up 6 bases and V 0 bases, and 3 bases lay outside the gene matches. Per the germline V gene, CDR1 is SGHRS and CDR2 is YFSETQ. The CDR3 coding sequence is TGCGCCAGCAGCTTGGAACTAGCGGGGCGCAATGAGCAGTTCTTC. It translates to CASSLELAGRNEQFF.

This clonotype was observed many times. The chain is built from TRBV10-3 and TRBJ1-1, with unresolved D. This CDR3 is 18 amino acids long. Germline loops: CDR1 ENHRY, CDR2 SYGVKD. Trimming cost V 3 bases and J 4 bases, with 24 bases left between them. The CDR3 coding sequence is TGTGCCATCAGTGATCCCACTCGTAGGGCGGTCAGGAGCACTGAAGCTTTCTTT. Protein sequence: CAISDPTRRAVRSTEAFF.

In its sample, this clonotype was seen many times. The J gene is TRBJ1-3, the V gene TRBV4-3; D unclear. V was shortened by 1 base and J by 0 bases, with 10 bases between the two germline ends. Germline values: CDR1 LGHNA, CDR2 YSLEER. The CDR3 has 16 residues. CDR3 sequence: CASSQVQAPSGNTIYF. CDR3 sequence (DNA): TGCGCCAGCAGCCAAGTTCAGGCTCCCTCTGGAAACACCATATATTTT.

There are a few counts of this clonotype. The V and J genes are TRBV12-3 or TRBV12-4 and TRBJ2-7; TRBD2 agrees at 7 bases. The CDR3 covers 14 residues. J was trimmed by 4 bases and V by 2 bases; bases with no gene match: 5. The CDR3 is CASSLWEGGYEQYF. For the CDR3, the DNA is TGTGCCAGCAGTTTATGGGAGGGCGGGTACGAGCAGTACTTC.

This clonotype was detected ten times or more. The chain carries TRBV19 and TRBJ1-5; D is possibly TRBD1 (5 bases). Looked up from germline, CDR1 is LNHDA and CDR2 is SQIVND (reference sequence). Trimming left V 0 bases short and J 7 bases short, with 13 bases between. The CDR3 extends over 15 amino acids. The DNA for the CDR3 is TGTGCCAGTAGTATAGATCAAACAGGAAACCAGCCCCAGCATTTT. It yields the protein CASSIDQTGNQPQHF.

This clonotype was detected many times. The gene calls are TRBV25-1 and TRBJ2-7; 10 positions agree with TRBD2. Germline values: CDR1 MGHDK, CDR2 SYGVNS. The ends lost 4 bases at V and 0 bases at J; junction bases unmatched: 15. The CDR3 loop spans 19 amino acids. DNA for the CDR3: TGTGCCAGCAGTGCCCGACTCCACACTAGCGGGGTGACCTCCTACGAGCAGTACTTC. This codes for CASSARLHTSGVTSYEQYF.

The rearrangement joins TRBV15 to TRBJ1-2; tentative D call: TRBD1 (5 bases). The CDR3 contains 14 residues. CDR1 is LNHNV, CDR2 YYDKDF, per germline (reference sequence). Trimming took off 5 bases at V and 8 bases at J, with 18 bases between the two ends. The DNA of the CDR3 is TGTGCCACCAGCCCTCGGGGAGGGGCAGAAGGCTACACCTTC. Amino acid sequence: CATSPRGGAEGYTF.

The chain joins TRBV2 to TRBJ2-4; 8 nucleotides align to TRBD1. The CDR3 consists of 14 residues. V gave up 0 bases and J gave up 8 bases; unmatched junction bases: 3. The germline V gene encodes CDR1 SNHLY and CDR2 FYNNEI. CDR3: CASSEATGEDIQYF. In DNA form, the CDR3 reads TGTGCCAGCAGTGAAGCGACAGGGGAGGACATTCAGTACTTC.

This clonotype was picked up many times. This chain uses TRBV6-1 with TRBJ2-7; no clear D gene. The CDR3 contains 14 residues. The germline gives CDR1 MNHNS, CDR2 SASEGT. With 3 bases removed from V and 2 bases from J, the gap between germline ends came to 11 bases. The chain's CDR3 is CASSDRTVAYEQYF. The DNA of the CDR3 is TGTGCCAGCAGTGATAGGACGGTAGCCTACGAGCAGTACTTC.

This clonotype was seen ten or more times. The junction does not match germline at one end; this may be a read error. The CDR3 region has the DNA TGTGCTAGCAGCTTATCACAGCGCTATGATACGCAGTATTTT. Its protein product is CASSLSQRYDTQYF. The chain has TRBV7-7 and TRBJ2-3; D ambiguous. Germline CDR1 and CDR2: SSHAT and FNYEAQ (reference sequence). This CDR3 comprises 14 residues.